This T cell receptor (beta chain) was sequenced during a study of T cells in localized non-small cell lung cancer. General observations from the study: Tumor trailed uninvolved adjacent lung in T cell clonality, which peaked there. Overall survival was longer when the density of T cells in the blood was higher.

Sequencing was performed with immunoSEQ multiplex PCR; in TCRdb, only in-frame clones are kept and a portion is missing. The table records over 30,000 clones, 75% to 90% of them present only once. In the case of this clone: Its specificity is unknown. Within the sample, other DNA sequences also encode this same CDR3.

Germline CDR1 SGHTA, CDR2 FQGNSA. There are 13 residues in the CDR3. Trimming took off 1 base at V and 0 bases at J, with 3 bases between the two ends. This clonotype originated in a male donor older than 55 with stage II lung adenocarcinoma. The source was peripheral blood mononuclear cells, collected before any cancer treatment. V gene TRBV7-2 combines with J gene TRBJ1-1; D call uncertain. CDR3: CASSLVLNTEAFF. For the CDR3, the DNA is TGTGCCAGCAGCTTAGTGCTGAACACTGAAGCTTTCTTT.